The source of this TCR beta chain is a study of radiotherapy plus CTLA-4 blockade in lung cancer. Germline CDR1 and CDR2: LNHDA and SQIVND (reference sequence). This CDR3 is built from 15 residues. J lost 3 bases, V lost 5 bases, and 7 bases had no gene match. This clone has just a few counts. Using immunoSEQ multiplex PCR, the repertoire was profiled, and TCRdb retains in-frame clones only, with some absent. Of about 25,000 clones in the sample, about 76% are singletons; the top ten hold 3.2%. The sequencing used peripheral blood, collected from a patient treated with radiotherapy plus ipilimumab. The clonotype comes from a human donor with non-small cell lung cancer whose response to radiotherapy plus ipilimumab could not be evaluated. V usage is TRBV19 and J usage is TRBJ2-7, with 10 bases identical to TRBD2. The CDR3 bases are TGTGCCAGTAGTGTTGGGACTAGCGACTACTACGAGCAGTACTTC. Translated, it gives CASSVGTSDYYEQYF.